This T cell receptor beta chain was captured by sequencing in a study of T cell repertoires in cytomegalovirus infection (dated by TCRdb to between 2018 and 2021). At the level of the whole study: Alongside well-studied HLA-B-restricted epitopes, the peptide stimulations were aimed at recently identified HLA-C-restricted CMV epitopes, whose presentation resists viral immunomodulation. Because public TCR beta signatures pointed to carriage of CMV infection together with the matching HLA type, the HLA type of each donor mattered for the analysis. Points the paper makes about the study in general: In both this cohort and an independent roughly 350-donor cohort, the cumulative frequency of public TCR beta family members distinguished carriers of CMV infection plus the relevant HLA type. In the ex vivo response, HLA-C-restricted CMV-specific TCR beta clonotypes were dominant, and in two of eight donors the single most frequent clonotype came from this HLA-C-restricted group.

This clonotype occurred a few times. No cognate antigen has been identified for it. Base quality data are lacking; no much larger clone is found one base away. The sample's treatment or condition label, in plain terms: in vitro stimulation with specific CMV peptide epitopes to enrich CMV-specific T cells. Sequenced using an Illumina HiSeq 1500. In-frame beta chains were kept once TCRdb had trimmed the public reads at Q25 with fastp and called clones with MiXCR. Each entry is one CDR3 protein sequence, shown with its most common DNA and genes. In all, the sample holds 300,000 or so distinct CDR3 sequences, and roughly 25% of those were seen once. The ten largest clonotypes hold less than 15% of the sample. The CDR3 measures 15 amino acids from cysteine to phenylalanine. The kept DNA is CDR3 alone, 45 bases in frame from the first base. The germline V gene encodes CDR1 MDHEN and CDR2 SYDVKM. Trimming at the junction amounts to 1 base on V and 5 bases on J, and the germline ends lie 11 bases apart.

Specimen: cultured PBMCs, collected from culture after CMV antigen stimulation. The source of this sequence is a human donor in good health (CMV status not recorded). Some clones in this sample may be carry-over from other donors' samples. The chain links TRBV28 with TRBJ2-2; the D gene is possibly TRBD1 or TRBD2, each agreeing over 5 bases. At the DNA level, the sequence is TGTGCCAGCAGTTTATATGGGGGTTGGACCGGGGAGCTGTTTTTT. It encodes CASSLYGGWTGELFF.